These 23 T cell receptor beta chains share one sample of origin, sequenced in a study of response to subunit inactivated influenza vaccine. Each CDR3 protein gets one entry after TCRdb re-called the RT-PCR reads with MiXCR. Of some 640,000 distinct CDR3 sequences listed, approximately 14% are singletons. This sample comprised PBMCs from blood, obtained about 14 days before vaccination. The receptors were gathered from a man in his fifties who received an inactivated influenza vaccine.

This chain joins TRBV20-1 and TRBJ2-1; a weak D match, TRBD1 (6 bases). Germline V lookup: CDR1 DFQATT, CDR2 SNEGSKA (reference sequence). Deletions cut 1 base from V and 7 bases from J, with 14 bases between. The CDR3 sequence is 14 residues long. In DNA, the CDR3 is TGCAGTGCTAGAGGCGGACAGTCCATGAATGAGCAGTTCTTC. It specifies CSARGGQSMNEQFF.

The V and J genes are TRBV5-4 and TRBJ2-7, with TRBD2 matching 7 bases. The CDR3 extends over 14 amino acids. CDR1 and CDR2 from the germline V gene are SGHNT and YYREEE (reference sequence). V lost 5 bases to trimming and J lost 6 bases; unmatched junction nucleotides: 11. CDR3 DNA sequence: TGTGCCAGCAGAACCCGCGGGAGAAACTTCGAGCAGTACTTC. It translates to CASRTRGRNFEQYF.

The chain uses TRBV11-1 and TRBJ2-1; 9 nucleotides align to TRBD2. V lost 2 bases to trimming and J lost 3 bases; unmatched junction nucleotides: 8. The germline V gene has CDR1 SGHAT and CDR2 FQDESV (reference sequence). The CDR3 covers 17 residues. CDR3 sequence (DNA): TGTGCCAGCAGCTTATGGGACCTTAGCGGGGGCTACAATGAGCAGTTCTTC. Its translation is CASSLWDLSGGYNEQFF.

At least ten counts were recorded for this clonotype. V is TRBV12-3 or TRBV12-4 and J is TRBJ2-3; D is perhaps TRBD2 (6 bases). The CDR3 runs to 13 residues. V was clipped by 6 bases and J by 2 bases, with 9 bases between them. The CDR3 loop is CASSRDFTDTQYF. The CDR3 nucleotides are TGTGCCAGCAGCCGGGACTTCACAGATACGCAGTATTTT.

The chain employs TRBV25-1 and TRBJ1-5; D is unresolved. The CDR3 has 14 residues. CDR1 is MGHDK, CDR2 SYGVNS, per germline. The V end was cut by 6 bases, the J end by 2 bases, with 11 bases between. The CDR3 here is CASRQAGRNQPQHF. For the CDR3, the DNA is TGTGCCAGCAGGCAGGCTGGGCGCAATCAGCCCCAGCATTTT. Full variable domain (rest looked up from reference TRBV25-1 and TRBJ1-5): EADIYQTPRYLVIGTGKKITLECSQTMGHDKMYWYQQDPGMELHLIHYSYGVNSTEKGDLSSESTVSRIRTEHFPLTLESARPSHTSQYLCASRQAGRNQPQHFGDGTRLSIL.

V is TRBV12-3 or TRBV12-4 and J is TRBJ2-7; D remains ambiguous. Trimming stripped 5 bases from V and 1 base from J, with 12 bases between. The CDR3 extends over 14 amino acids. The CDR3 protein is CASSTSTRSYEQYF. DNA for the CDR3: TGTGCCAGCAGTACATCGACTCGTTCCTACGAGCAGTACTTC.

The chain carries TRBV27 and TRBJ2-7, with D tentatively TRBD2 (6 bases). Germline CDR1 is MNHEY and CDR2 is SMNVEV (reference sequence). The CDR3 has 15 amino acids. V was pared by 2 bases and J by 6 bases, with 17 bases between. In nucleotides, the CDR3 is TGTGCCAGCAGTTTAGGGCCCGGGAGACTCTTCGAGCAGTACTTC. It encodes CASSLGPGRLFEQYF.

This clonotype has only a few counts. The genes are TRBV3-1 and TRBJ1-1; the D is unclear. Trimming took off 0 bases at V and 0 bases at J, with 23 bases between the two ends. The CDR3 loop spans 20 amino acids. The V gene's germline CDR1 is LGHDT and CDR2 YNNKEL (reference sequence). The CDR3 DNA reads TGTGCCAGCAGCCAAGACTCTGTATGGACCCTCCTGCACATGAACACTGAAGCTTTCTTT. This gives the protein CASSQDSVWTLLHMNTEAFF. Full variable domain (rest looked up from reference TRBV3-1 and TRBJ1-1): DTAVSQTPKYLVTQMGNDKSIKCEQNLGHDTMYWYKQDSKKFLKIMFSYNNKELIINETVPNRFSPKSPDKAHLNLHINSLELGDSAVYFCASSQDSVWTLLHMNTEAFFGQGTRLTVV.

This clonotype was seen at least ten times. This chain connects TRBV28 to TRBJ2-7; D gene ambiguous. Germline-derived CDR1 and CDR2 are MDHEN and SYDVKM. Trimming removed 3 bases from V and 4 bases from J, with 7 bases in between. CDR3 length: 12 residues. The CDR3 nucleotides are TGTGCCAGCAGTTTGGTTGAATACGAGCAGTACTTC. Amino acid sequence: CASSLVEYEQYF.

V is TRBV5-1 and J is TRBJ2-7; 13 bases fit TRBD2. The CDR3 is made up of 14 amino acids. Unmatched junction bases numbered 6, after V lost 5 bases and J lost 7 bases. CDR1 is SGHRS, CDR2 YFSETQ, per germline. The CDR3 bases are TGCGCCAGCAGGGTACCGGGACTAGCGGGAGAGCAGTACTTC. Amino acid sequence: CASRVPGLAGEQYF.

The chain recombines TRBV29-1 with TRBJ2-7, with TRBD1 matching over 10 bases. The germline V gene encodes CDR1 SQVTM and CDR2 ANQGSEA. The CDR3 sequence is 13 residues long. V lost 6 bases to trimming and J lost 6 bases; unmatched junction nucleotides: 8. CDR3 amino acids: CSVGLGTGVEQYF. The CDR3 DNA is TGCAGCGTAGGGCTAGGGACAGGGGTCGAGCAGTACTTC.

The V and J genes are TRBV7-9 and TRBJ2-6; D gene uncertain. V was cut by 1 base and J by 0 bases, with 10 bases left in between. Germline CDR1 and CDR2: SEHNR and FQNEAQ (reference sequence). The CDR3 contains 17 residues. The CDR3 loop reads CASSLGYEISGANVLTF. In nucleotides, the CDR3 is TGTGCCAGCAGCTTAGGATACGAAATCTCTGGGGCCAACGTCCTGACTTTC.

A few counts support this clonotype. The chain carries TRBV4-2 and TRBJ2-5; TRBD2 matches at 10 bases. CDR1 and CDR2 from the germline V gene are LGHNA and YNFKEQ. This CDR3 region has 15 residues. V lost 4 bases to trimming and J lost 2 bases; unmatched junction nucleotides: 4. CDR3 sequence: CASSLTSGNQETQYF. The CDR3 nucleotides read TGTGCCAGCAGCCTCACTAGCGGGAATCAAGAGACCCAGTACTTC.

This clonotype was found once. V and J are TRBV2 and TRBJ2-5, with D possibly matching TRBD2 (6 bases). The V end lost 6 bases, the J end lost 2 bases, and 16 bases lay between the germline ends. Germline V CDR1 and CDR2: SNHLY, FYNNEI. The CDR3 is 15 residues long. CDR3 in amino acids: CASRTLGLIQETQYF. As DNA, the CDR3 is TGTGCCAGCAGGACGCTGGGACTCATACAAGAGACCCAGTACTTC.

The chain employs TRBV7-9 and TRBJ2-1; TRBD2 aligns across 9 bases. The CDR3 loop spans 16 amino acids. Germline values: CDR1 SEHNR, CDR2 FQNEAQ (reference sequence). V was pared by 6 bases and J by 0 bases, with 6 bases of the junction left unmatched. This CDR3 reads CASSTSGSTSYNEQFF. As DNA, the CDR3 is TGTGCCAGCAGTACTAGCGGGTCCACCTCCTACAATGAGCAGTTCTTC. Drawing the rest from reference TRBV7-9 and TRBJ2-1, the complete variable domain is DTGVSQNPRHKITKRGQNVTFRCDPISEHNRLYWYRQTLGQGPEFLTYFQNEAQLEKSRLLSDRFSAERPKGSFSTLEIQRTEQGDSAMYLCASSTSGSTSYNEQFFGPGTRLTVL.

The chain uses TRBV4-2 and TRBJ2-1; TRBD2 aligns across 9 bases. The CDR3 totals 16 residues. Germline CDR1 and CDR2: LGHNA and YNFKEQ. V trimming: 1 base; J trimming: 7 bases; junction bases outside the gene matches: 8. The CDR3 region has the DNA TGTGCCAGCAGCCAAGCCGGGGGCCTAGCGGGGAATGAGCAGTTCTTC. Translation gives CASSQAGGLAGNEQFF.

This clonotype has just a few counts. The CDR3 region is CASSFRGPVGGRGPDTQYF. The DNA of the CDR3 is TGTGCCAGCAGCTTTCGGGGTCCTGTCGGCGGGAGAGGTCCTGATACGCAGTATTTT. The rearrangement joins TRBV11-1 to TRBJ2-3, with TRBD2 matching over 7 bases. This CDR3 spans 19 amino acids. Per the germline V gene, CDR1 is SGHAT and CDR2 is FQDESV (reference sequence). Trimming at V came to 3 bases and at J to 6 bases, leaving 21 bases not matched to a gene. Drawing the rest from reference TRBV11-1 and TRBJ2-3, the complete variable domain is EAEVAQSPRYKITEKSQAVAFWCDPISGHATLYWYRQILGQGPELLVQFQDESVVDDSQLPKDRFSAERLKGVDSTLKIQPAELGDSAMYLCASSFRGPVGGRGPDTQYFGPGTRLTVL.

This clonotype was counted between two and nine times. At one of its ends the junction is not consistent with the germline gene, which may arise from a read error. V usage is TRBV25-1 and J usage is TRBJ2-1, with 12 bases identical to TRBD2. Germline V lookup: CDR1 MGHDK, CDR2 SYGVNS. The CDR3 sequence is 15 residues long. The CDR3 DNA follows: TGTGCCAGCCGTGACTGGACTAGCGGGATGGATGAGCAGTTCTTC. Translated: CASRDWTSGMDEQFF.

A few counts support this clonotype. The chain combines TRBV28 with TRBJ2-5; 14 nucleotides match TRBD2. The germline V gene encodes CDR1 MDHEN and CDR2 SYDVKM. The CDR3 is 21 residues long. V was clipped by 3 bases and J by 4 bases; unmatched bases: 19. This chain's CDR3 is CASSFPATSGRALIISETQYF. CDR3 DNA: TGTGCCAGCAGTTTCCCGGCGACTAGCGGGAGGGCCTTAATCATCTCAGAGACCCAGTACTTC.

The table lists this clonotype with many counts. The chain links TRBV27 to TRBJ2-1; TRBD2 agrees at 10 bases. The CDR3 totals 14 residues. Germline assignment: CDR1 MNHEY and CDR2 SMNVEV (reference sequence). J lost 7 bases, V lost 5 bases, and 5 bases had no gene match. CDR3 bases: TGTGCCAGCAGTGCACAGACTAGCGGGAATGAGCAGTTCTTC. Translating gives CASSAQTSGNEQFF.

A few counts support this clonotype. This chain uses TRBV18 with TRBJ2-7, with 8 bases identical to TRBD1. The CDR3 has 15 residues. V lost 2 bases and J lost 6; bases outside the gene matches: 9. Per germline, CDR1 KGHSH and CDR2 LQKENI. The CDR3: CASSPVGQGAGEQYF. Here the CDR3 DNA reads TGTGCCAGCTCACCAGTGGGGCAGGGGGCAGGCGAGCAGTACTTC. Full variable domain (rest looked up from reference TRBV18 and TRBJ2-7): NAGVMQNPRHLVRRRGQEARLRCSPMKGHSHVYWYRQLPEEGLKFMVYLQKENIIDESGMPKERFSAEFPKEGPSILRIQQVVRGDSAAYFCASSPVGQGAGEQYFGPGTRLTVT.

The J gene is TRBJ2-5, the V gene TRBV5-5; TRBD2 aligns across 8 bases. In germline, CDR1 is SGHKS, CDR2 YYEKEE (reference sequence). The length of the CDR3 is 16 residues. V shed 4 bases and J 5 bases; nucleotides not matched to a gene: 13. CDR3 nucleotides: TGTGCCAGCAGCCCACTCCCGGGGGGGCCGAAGGAGACCCAGTACTTC. Protein: CASSPLPGGPKETQYF.

This sequence joins TRBV29-1 and TRBJ2-5, with 8 bases fitting TRBD2. Germline loops: CDR1 SQVTM, CDR2 ANQGSEA. Trimming cost V 3 bases and J 1 base; bases outside gene matches: 13. The CDR3 loop spans 17 amino acids. CDR3 region: CSVDDRLRGGSQETQYF. The CDR3 nucleotides read TGCAGCGTTGATGATAGGCTCCGGGGGGGCTCCCAAGAGACCCAGTACTTC.